A selection of T cell receptor beta chains follows, all from one sample in a study of blood T cell repertoires in COVID-19. Libraries were prepared by immunoSEQ multiplex PCR; TCRdb keeps only in-frame clonotypes and omits some of them. The profile shows over 200,000 clones, around 89% of them singletons. What was sequenced was PBMCs or T cells enriched from blood (not recorded which). These receptors all stem from a man aged 25 to 40 who had recovered from COVID-19. The CDR3 runs from the conserved cysteine through the conserved F or W. The D gene is left open where the match is weak. Only part of the rows carry a size: once, few, many, or a class if the clone is expanded.

size | J | V | D | DNA | CDR3
- | TRBJ2-3 | TRBV7-8 | - | TGTGCCAGCAGCTCGGGCCCAGTGGGGGGTGGGACGTTGCAGTATTTT | CASSSGPVGGGTLQYF
few | TRBJ2-2 | TRBV10-3 | - | TGTGCCATCAGTGAGCGGGGACAAAAAACGAACACCGGGGAGCTGTTTTTT | CAISERGQKTNTGELFF
- | TRBJ2-5 | TRBV7-6 | - | TGTGCCAGCAGCTTAGCAAACGGCCAAGAGACCCAGTACTTC | CASSLANGQETQYF
- | TRBJ1-1 | TRBV30 | TRBD1 | TGTGCCTGTCGTTCGACAGGGAAAGCTTTCTTT | CACRSTGKAFF
- | TRBJ2-7 | TRBV7-2 | - | TGTGCCAGCAGCTTTACAGGTATCACCTACGAGCAGTACTTC | CASSFTGITYEQYF
- | TRBJ2-5 | TRBV10-3 | - | TGTGCCATCAGTGCCGGAGAGACCCAGTACTTC | CAISAGETQYF
- | TRBJ1-1 | TRBV10-3 | - | TGTGCCATCAGTGAGGGTAGCTCGTTGAACACTGAAGCTTTCTTT | CAISEGSSLNTEAFF
- | TRBJ1-2 | TRBV3-1/TRBV3-2 | - | TGTGCCAGCAGCCAAGGGGAGTCTGGCTACACCTTC | CASSQGESGYTF
- | TRBJ1-1 | TRBV6-2/TRBV6-3 | - | TGTGCCAGCAGTTACTCGTGGAGGGGCACTGAAGCTTTCTTT | CASSYSWRGTEAFF
- | TRBJ1-6 | TRBV5-6 | - | TGTGCCAGCAGCTTGCAGGGTCAAGTTCATTCACCCCTCCACTTT | CASSLQGQVHSPLHF
- | TRBJ1-1 | TRBV6-2/TRBV6-3 | - | TGTGCCAGCAGCCTCTCGGTGACTGAAGCTTTCTTT | CASSLSVTEAFF
- | TRBJ2-5 | TRBV7-2 | - | TGTGCCAGCAGCTTAGGGAAGAGACTAGGAGAGACCCAGTACTTC | CASSLGKRLGETQYF
- | TRBJ2-7 | TRBV15 | TRBD1 | TGTGCCACCAGCGCAAGGACAGGCGCCTACGAGCAGTACTTC | CATSARTGAYEQYF
- | TRBJ2-5 | TRBV2 | TRBD1 | TGTGCCAGCACCGGGACAGGGGATGGTCAAGAGACCCAGTACTTC | CASTGTGDGQETQYF
- | TRBJ2-7 | TRBV27 | - | TGTGCCAGCAGTTCGGGACTTTTAAACTACGAGCAGTACTTC | CASSSGLLNYEQYF
few | TRBJ1-5 | TRBV2 | TRBD1 | TGTGCCAGCAGTCTAACAGGGGGCAAGGGGCAGCCCCAGCATTTT | CASSLTGGKGQPQHF
- | TRBJ1-6 | TRBV14 | - | TGTGCCAGCAGCCAAATCCGCACAGCAGCCCTCCACTTT | CASSQIRTAALHF
- | TRBJ1-1 | TRBV7-2 | TRBD1 | TGTGCCAGCAGCTTAAGGGGGCCAGGGCTCTTCAACACTGAAGCTTTCTTT | CASSLRGPGLFNTEAFF
- | TRBJ1-5 | TRBV23-1 | - | TGCGCCAGCACTCGACAGAATTACAGCAATCAGCCCCAGCATTTT | CASTRQNYSNQPQHF
once | TRBJ2-7 | TRBV9 | TRBD2 | TGTGCCAGCAGCGCCGGGACTAGCGGGAGTTACGAGCAGTACTTC | CASSAGTSGSYEQYF
- | TRBJ1-1 | TRBV19 | - | TGTGCCAGTACCACGAAAACCAGGGAACCGAACACTGAAGCTTTCTTT | CASTTKTREPNTEAFF
- | TRBJ2-3 | TRBV19 | TRBD2 | TGTGCCAGTAGTATAGCGAAACAAGCGGGAGGGCGGTCGGATACGCAGTATTTT | CASSIAKQAGGRSDTQYF
- | TRBJ2-2 | TRBV19 | - | TGTGCCAGTAGTATAGAGGTCCTGACCAGGGCCGGGGAGCTGTTTTTT | CASSIEVLTRAGELFF
- | TRBJ1-1 | TRBV11-3 | - | TGTGCCAGCAGCTTTGGCGGGAAGGCTGAAGCTTTCTTT | CASSFGGKAEAFF
- | TRBJ2-3 | TRBV13 | TRBD2 | TGTGCCAGCAGCCGTAGCGGGAGAGGGACAGATACGCAGTATTTT | CASSRSGRGTDTQYF
- | TRBJ2-5 | TRBV11-3 | - | TGTGCCAGCAGCTTGGGCACACAAGAGACCCAGTACTTC | CASSLGTQETQYF
once | TRBJ2-7 | TRBV5-4 | - | TGTGCCAGCAGCCTGGGGACTGGGCGGGATTACGAGCAGTACTTC | CASSLGTGRDYEQYF
- | TRBJ2-7 | TRBV18 | - | TGTGCCAGCTCACCACCTCCAAGCGGATCCTACGAGCAGTACTTC | CASSPPPSGSYEQYF
few | TRBJ1-2 | TRBV9 | - | TGTGCCAACCGCGGAATCTATGGCTACACCTTC | CANRGIYGYTF
- | TRBJ2-3 | TRBV2 | TRBD2 | TGTGCCAGCACCACCAGCGGGACTCCGGGAAGGGGCACAGATACGCAGTATTTT | CASTTSGTPGRGTDTQYF
- | TRBJ1-2 | TRBV6-5 | - | TGTGCCAGCCGTCAGGGTGACTATGGCTACACCTTC | CASRQGDYGYTF
- | TRBJ2-1 | TRBV7-2 | TRBD1 | TGTGCCAGCAGCTTAATAAGAGGACAGGGTAGGAATGAGCAGTTCTTC | CASSLIRGQGRNEQFF
- | TRBJ2-4 | TRBV20-1 | - | TGCAGTGCTAGTCTCGGAAACATTCAGTACTTC | CSASLGNIQYF
- | TRBJ2-2 | TRBV5-4 | TRBD1 | TGTGCCAGCAGCTTGACGCAGGGGGCAGCCGGGGAGCTGTTTTTT | CASSLTQGAAGELFF
few | TRBJ1-2 | TRBV27 | - | TGTGCCAGCAGTTTAAAACCCGGACTAACCCATTTCTACACCTTC | CASSLKPGLTHFYTF
- | TRBJ2-7 | TRBV5-1 | - | TGCGCCAGCAGCTTGGAAATAGCGACGAGCTCCTACGAGCAGTACTTC | CASSLEIATSSYEQYF
- | TRBJ1-2 | TRBV4-2 | - | TGTGCCAGCAGCGGGGTTACAGGGACGACCTATGGCTACACCTTC | CASSGVTGTTYGYTF
- | TRBJ2-7 | TRBV23-1 | TRBD1 | TGCGCCAGCAGTTCGGGACGGCAGGGGGCCCACGAGCAGTACTTC | CASSSGRQGAHEQYF
- | TRBJ2-2 | TRBV5-5 | - | TGTGCCAGCAGCCCCTACCTCAGGGTGTCCACCGGGGAGCTGTTTTTT | CASSPYLRVSTGELFF
- | TRBJ2-7 | TRBV13 | TRBD1 | TGTGCCAGCAGCTTAGGGACCGATCCCGACAGGGGTAGAGACGAGCAGTACTTC | CASSLGTDPDRGRDEQYF
few | TRBJ1-1 | TRBV27 | - | TGTGCCAGCAGTTTTAGACAGGTATCTACTGAAGCTTTCTTT | CASSFRQVSTEAFF
- | TRBJ2-1 | TRBV7-6 | TRBD2 | TGTGCCAGCAGCTTCCTAGCGGGGGTTCCCAATGAGCAGTTCTTC | CASSFLAGVPNEQFF
- | TRBJ1-2 | TRBV4-1 | TRBD1 | TGCGCCAGCCGGGGGACAGGGGGAGGCTACACCTTC | CASRGTGGGYTF
once | TRBJ2-2 | TRBV7-8 | - | TGTGCCAGCAGCTCACCGTTTTACGGAGCGCCCGGGGAGCTGTTTTTT | CASSSPFYGAPGELFF
- | TRBJ2-4 | TRBV7-9 | TRBD1 | TGTGCCAGCAGCCCGAGGACAGGGGCCAAAAACATTCAGTACTTC | CASSPRTGAKNIQYF
- | TRBJ1-1 | TRBV7-9 | - | TGTGCCAGCAGCCTTATTTTCACTGAAGCTTTCTTT | CASSLIFTEAFF
- | TRBJ2-1 | TRBV5-6 | - | TGTGCCAGCAGCCTAGGCAATGAGCAGTTCTTC | CASSLGNEQFF
- | TRBJ1-1 | TRBV30 | TRBD1 | TGTGCCTGGGATCAGGGACAGGGGAACACTGAAGCTTTCTTT | CAWDQGQGNTEAFF
- | TRBJ2-7 | TRBV5-6 | - | TGTGCCAGCAGTCGCTACTACGAGCAGTACTTC | CASSRYYEQYF
- | TRBJ2-5 | TRBV7-9 | - | TGTGCCAGCAGCTTATGGGCCTTAGAGACCCAGTACTTC | CASSLWALETQYF
- | TRBJ2-3 | TRBV7-9 | TRBD1 | TGTGCCAGCAGCCCTAGACAGGGGGAGGCCACAGATACGCAGTATTTT | CASSPRQGEATDTQYF
few | TRBJ2-1 | TRBV7-9 | TRBD2 | TGTGCCAGCAGCTTACCCCCCCGACTAGCGGGGAACTCCAATGAGCAGTTCTTC | CASSLPPRLAGNSNEQFF
- | TRBJ1-5 | TRBV19 | TRBD1 | TGTGCCAGTAGTAGCGACAGGGGGCGTGGGCCCCAGCATTTT | CASSSDRGRGPQHF
once | TRBJ1-5 | TRBV28 | - | TGTGCCAGCAGTTCACCGGGGGAGGGCAATCAGCCCCAGCATTTT | CASSSPGEGNQPQHF
- | TRBJ2-3 | TRBV10-1 | - | TGCGCCAGCAGTGAACTTCTTACCACAGATACGCAGTATTTT | CASSELLTTDTQYF
- | TRBJ1-4 | TRBV30 | - | TGTGCCTGGAGTGCGGACACCCCAAATGAAAAACTGTTTTTT | CAWSADTPNEKLFF
- | TRBJ1-2 | TRBV19 | TRBD1 | TGTGCCAGTAGTCAGACAGGGATCAAATATGGCTACACCTTC | CASSQTGIKYGYTF
- | TRBJ2-2 | TRBV27 | - | TGTGCCAGCAGTTTATCGCAGGGCTTCCACACCGGGGAGCTGTTTTTT | CASSLSQGFHTGELFF
- | TRBJ2-7 | TRBV18 | TRBD1 | TGTGCCAGCTCACCGAGAGACAGGGCGAACGAGCAGTACTTC | CASSPRDRANEQYF
once | TRBJ2-1 | TRBV4-3 | TRBD1 | TGCGCCAGCAGCCAAGAGGTTACAGGGGGCAGATACAATGAGCAGTTCTTC | CASSQEVTGGRYNEQFF